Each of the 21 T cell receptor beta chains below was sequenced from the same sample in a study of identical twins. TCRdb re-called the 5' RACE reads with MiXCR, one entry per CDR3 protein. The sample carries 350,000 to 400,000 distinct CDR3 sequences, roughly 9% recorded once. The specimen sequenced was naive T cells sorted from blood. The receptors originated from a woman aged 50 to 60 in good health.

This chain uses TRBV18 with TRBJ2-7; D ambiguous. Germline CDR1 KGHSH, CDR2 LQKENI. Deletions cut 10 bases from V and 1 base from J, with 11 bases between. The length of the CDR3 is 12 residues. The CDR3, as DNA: TGTGCCAAGTCCACGATTTCCTACGAGCAGTACGTC. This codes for CAKSTISYEQYV.

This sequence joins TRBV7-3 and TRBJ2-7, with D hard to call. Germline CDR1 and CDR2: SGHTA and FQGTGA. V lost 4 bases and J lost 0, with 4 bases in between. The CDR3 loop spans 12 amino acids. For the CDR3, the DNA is TGTGCCAGCAGCTCCCACTCCTACGAGCAGTACTTC. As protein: CASSSHSYEQYF.

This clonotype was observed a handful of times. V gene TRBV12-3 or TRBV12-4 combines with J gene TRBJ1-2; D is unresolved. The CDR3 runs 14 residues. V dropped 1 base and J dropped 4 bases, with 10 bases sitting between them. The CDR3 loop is CASSLVTGSYGYTF. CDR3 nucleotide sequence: TGTGCCAGCAGTTTAGTAACGGGGAGCTATGGCTACACCTTC.

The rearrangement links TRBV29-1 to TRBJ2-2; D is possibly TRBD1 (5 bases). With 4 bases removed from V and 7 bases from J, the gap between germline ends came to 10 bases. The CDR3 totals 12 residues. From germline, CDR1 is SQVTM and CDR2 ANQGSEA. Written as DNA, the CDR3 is TGCAGCGTTGGACCCGGACACGGGGAGCTGTTTTTT. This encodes CSVGPGHGELFF.

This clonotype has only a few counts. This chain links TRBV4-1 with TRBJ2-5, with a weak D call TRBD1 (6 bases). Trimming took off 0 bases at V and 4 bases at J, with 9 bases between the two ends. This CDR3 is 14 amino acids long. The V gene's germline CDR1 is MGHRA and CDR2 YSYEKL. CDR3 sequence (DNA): TGCGCCAGCAGCCAAGAACAGGGTCCAGAGACCCAGTACTTC. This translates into CASSQEQGPETQYF.

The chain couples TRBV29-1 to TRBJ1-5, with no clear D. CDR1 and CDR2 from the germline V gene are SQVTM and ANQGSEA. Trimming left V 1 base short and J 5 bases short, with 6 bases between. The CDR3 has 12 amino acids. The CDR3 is CSVEVGDQPQHF. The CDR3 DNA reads TGCAGCGTTGAAGTCGGTGATCAGCCCCAGCATTTT.

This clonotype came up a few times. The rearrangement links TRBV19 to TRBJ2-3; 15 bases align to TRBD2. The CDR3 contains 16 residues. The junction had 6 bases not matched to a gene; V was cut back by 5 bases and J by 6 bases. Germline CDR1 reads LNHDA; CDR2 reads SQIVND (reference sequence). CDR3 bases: TGTGCCAGTAGTGCCGGGACTAGCGGGAGGCCCGATACGCAGTATTTT. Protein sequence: CASSAGTSGRPDTQYF. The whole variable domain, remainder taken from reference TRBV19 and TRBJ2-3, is DGGITQSPKYLFRKEGQNVTLSCEQNLNHDAMYWYRQDPGQGLRLIYYSQIVNDFQKGDIAEGYSVSREKKESFPLTVTSAQKNPTAFYLCASSAGTSGRPDTQYFGPGTRLTVL.

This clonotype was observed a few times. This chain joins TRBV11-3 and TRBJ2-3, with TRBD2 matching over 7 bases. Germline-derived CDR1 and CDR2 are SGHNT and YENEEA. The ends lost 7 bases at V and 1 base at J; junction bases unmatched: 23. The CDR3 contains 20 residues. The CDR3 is CASTMGGYGYRDYRTDTQYF. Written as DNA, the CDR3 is TGTGCCAGCACCATGGGGGGATATGGCTACCGGGACTACCGCACAGATACGCAGTATTTT. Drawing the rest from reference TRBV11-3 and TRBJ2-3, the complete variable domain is EAGVVQSPRYKIIEKKQPVAFWCNPISGHNTLYWYLQNLGQGPELLIRYENEEAVDDSQLPKDRFSAERLKGVDSTLKIQPAELGDSAVYLCASTMGGYGYRDYRTDTQYFGPGTRLTVL.

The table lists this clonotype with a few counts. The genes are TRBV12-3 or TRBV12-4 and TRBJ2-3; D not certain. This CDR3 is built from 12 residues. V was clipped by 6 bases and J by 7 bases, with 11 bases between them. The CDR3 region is CASRVTRNTQYF. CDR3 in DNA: TGTGCCAGCAGGGTGACCAGAAATACGCAGTATTTT.

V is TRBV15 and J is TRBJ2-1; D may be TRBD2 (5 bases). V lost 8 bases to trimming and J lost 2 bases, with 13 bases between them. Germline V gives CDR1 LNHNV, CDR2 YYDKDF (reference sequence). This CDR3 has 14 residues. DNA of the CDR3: TGTGCCACCGAAGCTAGCAGAACCTACAATGAGCAGTTCTTC. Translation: CATEASRTYNEQFF.

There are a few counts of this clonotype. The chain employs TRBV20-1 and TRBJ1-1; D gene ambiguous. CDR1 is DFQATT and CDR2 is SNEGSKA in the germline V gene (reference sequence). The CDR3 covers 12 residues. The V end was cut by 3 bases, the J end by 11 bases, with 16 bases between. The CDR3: CSASYPVSGAFF. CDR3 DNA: TGCAGTGCTAGTTACCCAGTAAGTGGCGCTTTCTTT.

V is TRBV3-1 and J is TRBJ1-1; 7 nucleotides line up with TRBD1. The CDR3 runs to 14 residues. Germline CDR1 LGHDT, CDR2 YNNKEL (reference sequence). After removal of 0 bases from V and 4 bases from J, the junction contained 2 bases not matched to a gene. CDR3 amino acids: CASSQETGPTEAFF. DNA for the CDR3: TGTGCCAGCAGCCAAGAGACAGGGCCCACTGAAGCTTTCTTT.

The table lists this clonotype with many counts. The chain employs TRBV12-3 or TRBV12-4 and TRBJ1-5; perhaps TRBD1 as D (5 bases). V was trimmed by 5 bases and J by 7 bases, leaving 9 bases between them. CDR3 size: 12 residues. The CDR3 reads CASSPGIQPQHF. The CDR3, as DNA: TGTGCCAGCAGTCCAGGGATCCAGCCCCAGCATTTT.

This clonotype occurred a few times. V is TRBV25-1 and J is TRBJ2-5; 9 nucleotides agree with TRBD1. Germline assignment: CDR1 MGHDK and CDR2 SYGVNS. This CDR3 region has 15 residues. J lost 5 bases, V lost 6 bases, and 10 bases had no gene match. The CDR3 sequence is CASSPPGTGSETQYF. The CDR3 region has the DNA TGTGCCAGCAGCCCCCCCGGGACAGGGTCGGAGACCCAGTACTTC.

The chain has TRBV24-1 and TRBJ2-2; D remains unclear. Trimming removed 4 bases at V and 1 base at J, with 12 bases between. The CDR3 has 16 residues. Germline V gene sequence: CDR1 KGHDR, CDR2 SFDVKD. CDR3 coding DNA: TGTGCCACCAGTGACCCCGGTTCCAAGAACACCGGGGAGCTGTTTTTT. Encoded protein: CATSDPGSKNTGELFF.

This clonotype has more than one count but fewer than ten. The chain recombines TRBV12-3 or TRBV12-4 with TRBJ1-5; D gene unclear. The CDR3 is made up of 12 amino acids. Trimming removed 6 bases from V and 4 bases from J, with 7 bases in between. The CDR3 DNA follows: TGTGCCAGCAGGACGGATAATCAGCCCCAGCATTTT. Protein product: CASRTDNQPQHF.

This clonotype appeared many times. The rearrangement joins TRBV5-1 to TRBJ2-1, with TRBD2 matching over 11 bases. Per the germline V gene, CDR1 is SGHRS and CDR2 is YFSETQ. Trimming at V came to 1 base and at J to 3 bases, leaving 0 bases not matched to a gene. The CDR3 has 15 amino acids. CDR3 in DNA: TGCGCCAGCAGCTTGCTAGCGGGGGGCTACAATGAGCAGTTCTTC. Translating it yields CASSLLAGGYNEQFF.

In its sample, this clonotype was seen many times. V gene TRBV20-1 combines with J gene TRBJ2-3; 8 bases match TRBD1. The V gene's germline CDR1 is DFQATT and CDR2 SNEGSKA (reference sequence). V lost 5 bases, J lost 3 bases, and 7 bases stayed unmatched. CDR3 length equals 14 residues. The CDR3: CSALQGGRTDTQYF. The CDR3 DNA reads TGCAGTGCTCTACAGGGGGGTAGGACAGATACGCAGTATTTT.

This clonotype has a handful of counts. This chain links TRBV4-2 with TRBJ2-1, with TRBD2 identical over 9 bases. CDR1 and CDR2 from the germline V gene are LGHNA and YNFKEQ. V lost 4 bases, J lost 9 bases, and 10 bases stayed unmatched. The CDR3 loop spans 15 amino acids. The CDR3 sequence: CASSRWTSEGTEQFF. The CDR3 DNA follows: TGTGCCAGCAGCCGGTGGACTAGCGAGGGTACTGAGCAGTTCTTC.

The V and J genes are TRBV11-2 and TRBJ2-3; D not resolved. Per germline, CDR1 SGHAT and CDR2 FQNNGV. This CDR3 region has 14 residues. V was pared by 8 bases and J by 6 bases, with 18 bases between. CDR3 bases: TGTGCCAGCTCTTGGCGCGACGCGGCGGATACGCAGTATTTT. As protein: CASSWRDAADTQYF. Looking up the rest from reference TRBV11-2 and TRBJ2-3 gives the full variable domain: EAGVAQSPRYKIIEKRQSVAFWCNPISGHATLYWYQQILGQGPKLLIQFQNNGVVDDSQLPKDRFSAERLKGVDSTLKIQPAKLEDSAVYLCASSWRDAADTQYFGPGTRLTVL.

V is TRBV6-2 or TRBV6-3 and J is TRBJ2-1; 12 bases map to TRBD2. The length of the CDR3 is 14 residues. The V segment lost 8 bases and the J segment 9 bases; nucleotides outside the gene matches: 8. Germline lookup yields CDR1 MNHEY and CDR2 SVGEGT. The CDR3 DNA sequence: TGTGCCAGCTGCCCCGGACTAGCGGGATCTGAGCAGTTCTTC. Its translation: CASCPGLAGSEQFF.